This T cell receptor (beta chain) was captured in a study of blood T cell repertoires in COVID-19. About the study: Acute and convalescent COVID-19 specimens originated in the United States, Italy and Spain.

Participants, about 18 to 90 years old, spanned approximately 26 US areas. Participant-given clinical history determined each cohort assignment. How the authors handled the data: Cell counts per sample came from amplifying reference gene primers. The table came from immunoSEQ multiplex PCR; TCRdb's copy has only in-frame clones and leaves some out. The V and J calls and clone size were taken over from that table, and D and trimming were inferred from the DNA. The sample consists of fewer than 450,000 clones, 88% of them appearing once. The CDR3 is made up of 14 amino acids. CDR1 PRHDT and CDR2 FYEKMQ come from the germline V gene (reference sequence). The V end lost 5 bases, the J end lost 4 bases, and 15 bases lay between the germline ends. Only one count was recorded for this clone.

The TCR comes from a woman between 40 and 55 years old with acute COVID-19. The sample comprised PBMCs or T cells enriched from blood (not recorded which). The chain is built from TRBV13 and TRBJ2-7; D is perhaps TRBD1 (7 bases). The CDR3 region has the DNA TGTGCCAGCAGCGCAGGCAGGGGGACTTACGAGCAGTACTTC. Translating it yields CASSAGRGTYEQYF.